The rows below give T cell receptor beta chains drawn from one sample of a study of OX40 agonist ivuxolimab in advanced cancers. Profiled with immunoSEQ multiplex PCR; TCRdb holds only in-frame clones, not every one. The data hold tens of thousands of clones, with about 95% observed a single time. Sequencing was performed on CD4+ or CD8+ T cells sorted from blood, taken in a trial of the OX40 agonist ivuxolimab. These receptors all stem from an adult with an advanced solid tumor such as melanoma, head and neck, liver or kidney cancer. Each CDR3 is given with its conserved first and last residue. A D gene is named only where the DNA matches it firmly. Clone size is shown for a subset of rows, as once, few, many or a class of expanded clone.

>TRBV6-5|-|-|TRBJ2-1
CASNENQAKYNEQFF
TGTGCCAGCAACGAGAATCAGGCGAAGTACAATGAGCAGTTCTTC
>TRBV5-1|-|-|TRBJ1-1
CASSLAWPGVGTEAFF
TGCGCCAGCAGCTTGGCCTGGCCAGGGGTCGGGACTGAAGCTTTCTTT
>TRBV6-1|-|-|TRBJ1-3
CASSDIVVSGNTIYF
TGTGCCAGCAGTGATATAGTCGTCTCTGGAAACACCATATATTTT
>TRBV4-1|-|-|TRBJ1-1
CASSPGRMNTEAFF
TGCGCCAGCAGCCCGGGACGGATGAACACTGAAGCTTTCTTT
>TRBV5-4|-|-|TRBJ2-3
CASSLGEPTDTQYF
TGTGCCAGCAGCTTGGGTGAGCCCACAGATACGCAGTATTTT
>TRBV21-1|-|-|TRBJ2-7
CASSTRLASYEQYF
TGTGCCAGCAGCACGCGCCTAGCCTCCTACGAGCAGTACTTC
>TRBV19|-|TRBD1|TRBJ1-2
CASSYRGFDGYTF
TGTGCCAGTAGTTACAGGGGGTTCGATGGCTACACCTTC
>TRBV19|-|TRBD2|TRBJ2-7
CASRPNPGLPYEQYF
TGTGCCAGTAGACCAAATCCGGGACTACCCTACGAGCAGTACTTC
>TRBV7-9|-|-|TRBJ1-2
CASSKQGEHGYTF
TGTGCCAGCAGCAAACAGGGTGAGCATGGCTACACCTTC
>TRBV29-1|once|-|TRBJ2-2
CSVVTGTGELFF
TGCAGCGTTGTTACCGGCACCGGGGAGCTGTTTTTT
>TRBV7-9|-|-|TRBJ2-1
CASRPPGDEQFF
TGTGCCAGCAGACCACCAGGAGATGAGCAGTTCTTC
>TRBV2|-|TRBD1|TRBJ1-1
CASSEALVRKAGQAGSEAFF
TGTGCCAGCAGTGAAGCGCTTGTCAGAAAAGCAGGACAGGCTGGGTCTGAAGCTTTCTTT
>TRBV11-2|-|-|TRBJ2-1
CASSRRAGGKDEQFF
TGTGCCAGCAGCAGACGTGCTGGCGGGAAGGATGAGCAGTTCTTC
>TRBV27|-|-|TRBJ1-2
CASSFAAGNFYGYTF
TGTGCCAGCAGTTTCGCCGCGGGGAACTTCTATGGCTACACCTTC
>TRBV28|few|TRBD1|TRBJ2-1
CASSLFPKGQTYNEQFF
TGTGCCAGCAGTTTATTTCCCAAGGGACAGACCTACAATGAGCAGTTCTTC
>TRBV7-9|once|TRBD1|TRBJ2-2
CASSPRTGTRPTNTGELFF
TGTGCCAGCAGCCCCAGGACAGGGACGAGACCAACGAACACCGGGGAGCTGTTTTTT
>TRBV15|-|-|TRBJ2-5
CATSRDSVSQETQYF
TGTGCCACCAGCAGAGATAGTGTCAGTCAAGAGACCCAGTACTTC
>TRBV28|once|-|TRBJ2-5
CASSFASEETQYF
TGTGCCAGCAGTTTCGCAAGCGAAGAGACCCAGTACTTC
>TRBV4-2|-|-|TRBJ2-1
CASSQEGVNNEQFF
TGTGCCAGCAGCCAAGAGGGGGTCAACAATGAGCAGTTCTTC
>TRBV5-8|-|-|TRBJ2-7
CASSSSGASYEQYF
TGTGCCAGCAGCTCATCAGGGGCCTCCTACGAGCAGTACTTC
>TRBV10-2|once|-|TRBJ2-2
CASSESVTGELFF
TGCGCCAGCAGTGAGTCGGTCACCGGGGAGCTGTTTTTT
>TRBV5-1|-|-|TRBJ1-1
CASSLYGVGTEAFF
TGCGCCAGCAGCTTGTACGGGGTGGGGACTGAAGCTTTCTTT
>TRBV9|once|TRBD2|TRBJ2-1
CASNPGGIAYNEQFF
TGTGCCAGTAACCCCGGGGGGATAGCCTACAATGAGCAGTTCTTC
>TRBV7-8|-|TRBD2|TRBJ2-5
CASTQTASGFQETQYF
TGTGCCAGCACCCAGACGGCTAGCGGTTTCCAAGAGACCCAGTACTTC
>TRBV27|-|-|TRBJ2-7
CASSLAGSEQYF
TGTGCCAGCAGTTTGGCGGGGTCCGAGCAGTACTTC
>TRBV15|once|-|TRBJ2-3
CATSILQTVYFSTDTQYF
TGTGCCACCAGCATTCTACAGACAGTTTACTTCAGCACAGATACGCAGTATTTT
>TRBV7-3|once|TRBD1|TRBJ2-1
CASSLGQGAYNEQFF
TGTGCCAGCAGCTTAGGGCAGGGGGCCTACAATGAGCAGTTCTTC
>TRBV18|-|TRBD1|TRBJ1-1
CASSPDRGTDTEAFF
TGTGCCAGCTCACCCGACCGGGGGACAGACACTGAAGCTTTCTTT
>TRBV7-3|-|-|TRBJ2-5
CASSLTSGLQETQYF
TGTGCCAGCAGCTTAACGTCGGGACTGCAAGAGACCCAGTACTTC
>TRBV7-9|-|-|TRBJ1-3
CASSSTRIVRDSGNTIYF
TGTGCCAGCAGCTCGACGAGAATCGTTAGGGATTCTGGAAACACCATATATTTT
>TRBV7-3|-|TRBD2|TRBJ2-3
CASSRSGRDTDTQYF
TGTGCCAGCAGCCGTAGCGGGAGGGACACAGATACGCAGTATTTT
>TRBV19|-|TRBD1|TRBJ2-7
CASTPGTGPPYEQYF
TGTGCCAGTACCCCGGGGACAGGTCCCCCCTACGAGCAGTACTTC
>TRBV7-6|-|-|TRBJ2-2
CACPGVTGELFF
TGTGCCTGTCCGGGGGTCACCGGGGAGCTGTTCTTT
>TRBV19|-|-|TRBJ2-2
CASLGLLNTGELFF
TGTGCCAGTCTGGGACTTTTGAACACCGGGGAGCTGTTTTTT
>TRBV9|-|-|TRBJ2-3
CASGHRDLGDTQYF
TGTGCCAGCGGACACCGGGACCTAGGGGATACGCAGTATTTT
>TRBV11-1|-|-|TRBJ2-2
CASSYTGNTGELFF
TGTGCCAGCAGCTACACAGGGAACACCGGGGAGCTGTTTTTT
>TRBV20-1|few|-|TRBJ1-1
CSAVGREAFF
TGCAGTGCCGTAGGAAGAGAAGCTTTCTTT
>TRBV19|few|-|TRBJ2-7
CASSLRTVGYEQYF
TGTGCCAGTAGTCTCCGGACAGTAGGGTACGAGCAGTACTTC
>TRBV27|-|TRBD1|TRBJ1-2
CASSLSGGKYYVGYTF
TGTGCCAGCAGTCTCTCAGGGGGAAAGTATTACGTAGGCTACACCTTC
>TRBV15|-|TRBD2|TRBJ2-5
CATSSIPGLARQETQYF
TGTGCCACCAGCAGTATACCCGGACTAGCGAGACAAGAGACCCAGTACTTC
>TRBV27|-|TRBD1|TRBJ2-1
CASSPTPGQRNEQFF
TGTGCCAGCAGTCCTACTCCGGGACAGCGCAATGAGCAGTTCTTC
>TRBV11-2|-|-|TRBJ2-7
CASTPSGYEQYF
TGTGCCAGCACCCCCTCGGGCTACGAGCAGTACTTC
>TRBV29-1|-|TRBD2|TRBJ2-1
CSVDRTGGDEQFF
TGCAGCGTTGATAGGACGGGAGGAGATGAGCAGTTCTTC
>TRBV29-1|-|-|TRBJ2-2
CSVEGSPRTGELFF
TGCAGCGTTGAAGGGTCCCCCCGCACCGGGGAGCTGTTTTTT
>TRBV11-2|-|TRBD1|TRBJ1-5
CASSLDLQGYQPQHF
TGTGCCAGCAGCTTAGACCTACAGGGGTATCAGCCCCAGCATTTT